These 15 T cell receptor beta chains share one sample of origin, sequenced in a study of T cell repertoires in cytomegalovirus infection. Using its own MiXCR run on the reads, TCRdb lists one record per CDR3 protein. The sample contains roughly 310,000 distinct CDR3 sequences, roughly a sixth of which appear only once. What was sequenced was PBMCs. These receptors all stem from a human donor in good health (CMV status not recorded). Some clones in this sample may be carry-over from other donors' samples.

This clonotype was seen more than once but under ten times. V is TRBV20-1 and J is TRBJ1-5, with a possible D match to TRBD1 (5 bases). Germline V gene data show CDR1 as DFQATT and CDR2 as SNEGSKA (reference sequence). Trimming removed 3 bases at V and 3 bases at J, with 9 bases between. The CDR3 sequence is 13 residues long. This chain's CDR3 is CSASQGINQPQHF. The CDR3, as DNA: TGCAGTGCTAGCCAGGGCATCAATCAGCCCCAGCATTTT.

The chain is built from TRBV27 and TRBJ2-2; 9 nucleotides match TRBD1. This CDR3 is built from 15 residues. With 3 bases clipped from V and 4 bases from J, the junction kept 3 bases outside the gene matches. The germline V gene has CDR1 MNHEY and CDR2 SMNVEV (reference sequence). The CDR3 DNA sequence: TGTGCCAGCAGTTTCTGGACAGGGGTCACCGGGGAGCTGTTTTTT. Its protein is CASSFWTGVTGELFF.

This clonotype was picked up a small number of times. The V gene is TRBV2, the J gene TRBJ2-2, with 8 nucleotides matching TRBD1. J was trimmed by 6 bases and V by 5 bases; bases with no gene match: 2. Germline CDR1 and CDR2: SNHLY and FYNNEI. This CDR3 has 13 amino acids. CDR3 nucleotides: TGTGCCAGCAGTCCACAGGGGGCCGGGGAGCTGTTTTTT. It codes for CASSPQGAGELFF.

This rearrangement joins TRBV6-1 to TRBJ2-7, with TRBD2 identical over 8 bases. CDR1 and CDR2 from the germline V gene are MNHNS and SASEGT. V lost 8 bases and J lost 5; bases outside the gene matches: 8. The CDR3 has 13 residues. CDR3: CASRTSQLDEQYF. The CDR3 DNA reads as TGTGCCAGCCGGACTAGCCAGCTCGACGAGCAGTACTTC.

This rearrangement joins TRBV6-6 to TRBJ1-3; no definite D call. V shed 0 bases and J shed 0 bases, with 6 bases lying between them. Germline values: CDR1 MNHNY, CDR2 SVGAGI (reference sequence). The CDR3 runs to 15 residues. The CDR3 loop reads CASSYSSFSGNTIYF. CDR3 nucleotide sequence: TGTGCCAGCAGTTACTCGAGTTTCTCTGGAAACACCATATATTTT.

This clonotype was picked up many times. This chain uses TRBV7-9 with TRBJ2-7, with TRBD1 identical over 7 bases. V lost 0 bases, J lost 0 bases, and 2 bases stayed unmatched. This CDR3 has 15 residues. Germline CDR1 and CDR2: SEHNR and FQNEAQ (reference sequence). The DNA for the CDR3 is TGTGCCAGCAGCTTAGCTGGGACAGCCTCCTACGAGCAGTACTTC. Its protein product is CASSLAGTASYEQYF.

V is TRBV10-3 and J is TRBJ1-3; no clear D. Germline CDR1 ENHRY, CDR2 SYGVKD. The CDR3 is made up of 15 amino acids. Trimming stripped 3 bases from V and 0 bases from J, with 9 bases between. The CDR3 nucleotides read TGTGCCATCAGTGACGGTCAGAGCTCTGGAAACACCATATATTTT. This gives the protein CAISDGQSSGNTIYF.

This sequence joins TRBV4-1 and TRBJ2-3, with D uncertain. This CDR3 region has 13 residues. Trimming left V 3 bases short and J 6 bases short, with 10 bases between. From germline, CDR1 is MGHRA and CDR2 YSYEKL. The CDR3: CASSHPDGDTQYF. For the CDR3, the DNA is TGCGCCAGCAGCCACCCGGACGGCGATACGCAGTATTTT.

This clonotype was seen only a few times. The J gene is TRBJ2-2, the V gene TRBV6-6; 13 bases map to TRBD2. Unmatched junction bases numbered 3, after V lost 4 bases and J lost 4 bases. The CDR3 totals 16 residues. CDR1 and CDR2 from the germline V gene are MNHNY and SVGAGI (reference sequence). The CDR3 spells CASSLGLAGFTGELFF. The CDR3 DNA is TGTGCCAGCAGTTTGGGACTAGCGGGGTTCACCGGGGAGCTGTTTTTT.

The genes are TRBV29-1 and TRBJ2-1, with TRBD1 identical over 8 bases. The CDR3 spans 18 residues. Germline V gene data show CDR1 as SQVTM and CDR2 as ANQGSEA. J gave up 0 bases and V 4 bases, and 14 bases lay outside the gene matches. The CDR3 loop reads CSVAGTGISSSSYNEQFF. The CDR3 nucleotides are TGCAGCGTTGCCGGGACAGGAATTTCCTCTAGCTCCTACAATGAGCAGTTCTTC.

This clonotype has at least ten counts. The chain joins TRBV4-3 to TRBJ2-1; possibly TRBD2 for D (5 bases). CDR1 LGHNA and CDR2 YSLEER come from the germline V gene. The ends were cut back, 1 base at V and 15 bases at J, with 16 bases in the middle. This CDR3 is built from 13 residues. Here the CDR3 reads CASSQVLSGRRFF. The DNA for the CDR3 is TGCGCCAGCAGCCAAGTACTCTCGGGAAGGCGGTTCTTC.

The chain employs TRBV20-1 and TRBJ1-2, with 7 bases identical to TRBD1. Germline CDR1 DFQATT, CDR2 SNEGSKA (reference sequence). J lost 6 bases, V lost 6 bases, and 13 bases had no gene match. The CDR3 covers 14 residues. CDR3 nucleotides: TGCAGTGCCGACGATGATCAGGGGGAGGATGGCTACACCTTC. It yields the protein CSADDDQGEDGYTF.

The chain is built from TRBV5-4 and TRBJ1-5; the D gene is possibly TRBD1 (5 bases). CDR1 and CDR2 (germline): SGHNT, YYREEE (reference sequence). Trimming pared 5 bases from V and 4 bases from J, leaving 16 bases between. This CDR3 is built from 15 residues. In nucleotides, the CDR3 is TGTGCCAGCAGTTTCGGGGGGGGGGAAAATCAGCCCCAGCATTTT. As protein: CASSFGGGENQPQHF. Drawing the rest from reference TRBV5-4 and TRBJ1-5, the complete variable domain is ETGVTQSPTHLIKTRGQQVTLRCSSQSGHNTVSWYQQALGQGPQFIFQYYREEENGRGNFPPRFSGLQFPNYSSELNVNALELDDSALYLCASSFGGGENQPQHFGDGTRLSIL.

In this sample, this clonotype turned up a few times. The V and J genes are TRBV3-1 and TRBJ1-2; 9 bases agree with TRBD1. Trimming took 3 bases from V and 7 from J; bases not matched to a gene: 3. This CDR3 has 13 amino acids. CDR1 and CDR2 (germline): LGHDT, YNNKEL (reference sequence). This CDR3 reads CASSQGQGVGYTF. The CDR3 nucleotides are TGTGCCAGCAGCCAGGGACAGGGTGTTGGCTACACCTTC.

Turning to this clonotype: This may stem from a read error, because a much larger clone lies one nucleotide away. This rearrangement joins TRBV19 to TRBJ2-3; TRBD1 matches at 7 bases. Germline loops: CDR1 LNHDA, CDR2 SQIVND (reference sequence). The CDR3 is 13 amino acids. The CDR3: CASSPSGTETQYF. The DNA of the CDR3 is TGTGCCAGTAGTCCCTCTGGGACAGAGACGCAGTATTTT.